The rows below give T cell receptor beta chains drawn from one sample of a study of blood T cell repertoires in COVID-19. Some clones are missing from TCRdb's copy, which holds only in-frame ones; the method was immunoSEQ multiplex PCR. Seen here are 250,000 to 400,000 clones, around 88% observed once, and the top ten hold 1.6%. The sample comprised peripheral blood. These receptors all come from a woman in her 30s with COVID-19, enrolled during active disease. The conserved cysteine and the conserved F or W are not part of the CDR3 here.

v_gene,len,CDR3aa
TRBV6-2/TRBV6-3,11,ASSYWRGYEQY
TRBV4-1,14,ASSQPVAKPGNEQF
TRBV28,14,ASSERDRGMNTEAF
TRBV4-2,12,ASRRTFGNTEAF
TRBV28,10,ASSLTRSPLH
TRBV7-9,16,ASSLPDISPRLDTEAF
TRBV6-4,10,ASSDQGYGYT
TRBV5-5,11,ASNRANTGELF
TRBV2,14,ASSEDRGQVNTEAF
TRBV7-2,13,ASSPRLGSNQPQH
TRBV27,12,ASSNRALDYGYT
TRBV5-1,12,ASSTDRGRETQY
TRBV4-2,12,ASSQVDSSYEQY
TRBV28,13,ASTPRGKGNQPQH
TRBV7-9,13,ASSPTSVSIETQY
TRBV28,10,ASITPGRPQH
TRBV5-6,14,ASSLARQGLTYGYT
TRBV4-3,14,ASSQEFDRNQETQY
TRBV24-1,15,ATSDLAGGWNTGELF
TRBV18,15,ASSPLDRLFSGNTIY
TRBV2,13,ASSEALPEGETQY
TRBV28,11,ASIAGTNYGYT
TRBV3-1/TRBV3-2,12,ASSQARGSTEAF
TRBV20-1,14,SASGGRGTSTDTQY
TRBV5-5,12,ASSHGTLGNEQF